A selection of T cell receptor beta chains follows, all from one sample in a study of tumor and adjacent non-tumor tissue in lung cancer. TCRdb ran MiXCR on the multiplex PCR reads and lists one entry per CDR3 protein. The profile covers about 140,000 distinct CDR3 sequences, with around 65% appearing a single time and approximately 18% taken by the ten largest. Material: lung tumor tissue. The receptors come from a man aged 60 to 69 with small cell lung cancer. Both conserved end residues are part of each CDR3. A D gene is named only where the DNA matches it firmly. Expanded clones are given a class, and other clones once, few, many or no size at all.

NA	NA	TRBJ2-6	TRBV4-2	CASSQDRHGHSGTNVLTF	TGTGCCAGCAGCCAAGATAGGCACGGACACTCTGGGACCAACGTCCTGACTTTC
NA	NA	TRBJ2-3	TRBV5-6	CASSLVAGDTQYF	TGTGCCAGCAGCTTGGTGGCGGGAGATACGCAGTATTTT
TRBD1	few	TRBJ1-1	TRBV5-1	CASSLTGVANTEAFF	TGCGCCAGCAGCCTGACAGGGGTTGCGAACACTGAAGCTTTCTTT
TRBD2	NA	TRBJ2-1	TRBV5-5	CASSFLGVQVGTSGIRFEQFF	TGTGCCAGCAGCTTCCTGGGGGTACAGGTTGGGACTAGCGGGATTCGGTTTGAGCAGTTCTTC
NA	NA	TRBJ1-1	TRBV20-1	CSAGGPTTEAFF	TGCAGTGCTGGGGGGCCGACCACTGAGGCTTTCTTT
NA	NA	TRBJ2-2	TRBV11-3	CASKAGRATVGELFF	TGTGCCAGCAAGGCGGGACGAGCGACGGTCGGGGAGTTGTTTTTT
NA	NA	TRBJ2-3	TRBV12-3/TRBV12-4	CASSSGTHRQYF	TGTGCCAGCAGCTCCGGGACTCATAGGCAGTATTTT
NA	many	TRBJ2-1	TRBV11-3	CASSLYAYYNEQFF	TGTGCCAGCAGCTTGTACGCTTACTACAATGAGCAGTTCTTC
NA	NA	TRBJ2-3	TRBV11-2	CASSPLDGRTDTEYF	TGCGCCAGCAGCCCGCTGGACGGGCGCACAGATACGGAGTATTTT
TRBD1	once	TRBJ1-1	TRBV11-2	CASSTGQGMNIEAFF	TGTGCCAGCAGCACCGGACAGGGCATGAACATTGAAGCTTTCTTT
NA	many	TRBJ2-6	TRBV29-1	CSVAGAGANVLTF	TGCAGCGTTGCCGGGGCTGGGGCCAACGTCCTGACTTTC
TRBD1	many	TRBJ1-4	TRBV20-1	CSAYRTGGEKLFF	TGCAGTGCATACAGGACAGGGGGTGAAAAACTGTTTTTT
NA	many	TRBJ1-3	TRBV29-1	CSGGGRENTIYF	TGCAGCGGGGGGGGGCGAGAAAACACCATATATTTT
NA	NA	TRBJ2-3	TRBV20-1	CSARNGEVTDTQYF	TGTAGTGCTAGAAACGGAGAAGTCACAGATACGCAGTATTTT
NA	NA	TRBJ2-7	TRBV11-2	CASSFIGRVYEQYF	TGTGCCAGCAGCTTTATCGGCAGGGTCTACGAGCAGTACTTC
NA	once	TRBJ2-2	TRBV11-2	CSSSPLDGGTGELFF	TGTTCCAGCAGCCCCCTAGATGGAGGTACCGGTGAGCTGTTTTTT
NA	NA	TRBJ2-5	TRBV11-1	CASSVDREETQYF	TGTGCTAGCAGCGTAGACAGAGAAGAGACCCAGTACTTC
NA	many	TRBJ2-1	TRBV20-1	CSASSGKVSYNEQFF	TGCAGTGCTAGTTCAGGCAAGGTCTCCTACAATGAGCAGTTCTTC
NA	NA	TRBJ2-5	TRBV11-2	CVSSLMVGPQYF	TGTGTCAGCAGCTTAATGGTTGGGCCCCAGTACTTC
NA	once	TRBJ1-4	TRBV12-5	CACGPSLFNEKLFF	TGTGCTTGTGGTCCAAGTCTGTTTAATGAAAAACTGTTTTTT
NA	many	TRBJ1-2	TRBV5-6	CASSLPGRWYGYTF	TGTGCCAGCAGCTTGCCGGGACGGTGGTATGGCTACACCTTC
NA	many	TRBJ2-7	TRBV20-1	CSARRAAQAEYEQYF	TGCAGTGCCCGAAGGGCGGCCCAGGCGGAGTACGAGCAGTACTTC
NA	NA	TRBJ2-1	TRBV11-3	CAGSYPGDYNEQFF	TGTGCCGGCAGCTACCCGGGAGACTACAATGAGCAGTTCTTC
NA	few	TRBJ1-5	TRBV12-5	CASGLGQYSNQPQHF	TGTGCTAGTGGTTTGGGACAGTATAGCAATCAGCCCCAGCATTTT
TRBD1	NA	TRBJ2-7	TRBV6-1	CASSKTGTGVYEYYF	TGTGCCAGCAGTAAAACCGGGACAGGGGTCTACGAGTACTACTTC
NA	once	TRBJ2-3	TRBV5-1	CASSSRAGSITDTQYF	TGCGCCAGCAGCTCCAGGGCGGGATCGATCACAGATACGCAGTATTTT
NA	many	TRBJ2-5	TRBV29-1	CSVYLGSQETQYF	TGCAGCGTCTACCTGGGCTCCCAAGAGACCCAGTACTTC
NA	NA	TRBJ2-3	TRBV5-1	CASSFDTYTQYF	TGCGCCAGCAGCTTTGACACATATACGCAGTATTTT
TRBD2	many	TRBJ2-3	TRBV20-1	CSATTGTSGRRDTQYF	TGCAGTGCTACGACCGGGACTAGCGGGAGGAGAGATACGCAGTATTTT
TRBD1	NA	TRBJ2-1	TRBV19	CASSRDRPPNEQSF	TGTGCCAGTTCACGGGACAGACCCCCCAATGAGCAGTCCTTC
NA	once	TRBJ2-1	TRBV29-1	CNVWGHRRRDEQFF	TGCAACGTGTGGGGACACCGCAGGAGAGATGAGCAGTTCTTC
NA	NA	TRBJ1-5	TRBV4-1	CASSQVAPDQPHF	TGCGCCAGCAGCCAAGTAGCCCCTGATCAGCCCCATTTT
NA	many	TRBJ2-7	TRBV5-6	CASSLPGVIGEQYF	TGTGCCAGCAGCTTACCAGGGGTCATCGGCGAGCAGTACTTC
TRBD1	NA	TRBJ1-1	TRBV20-1	CSADRGLNTEAFF	TGCAGTGCTGACAGGGGACTGAACACTGAAGCTTTCTTT